Presented here are 23 T cell receptor beta chains from one specimen sequenced in a study of T cell repertoires in cytomegalovirus infection. One entry per CDR3 protein, called by TCRdb with MiXCR from the reads. The sample includes nearly 550,000 distinct CDR3 sequences, more than 15% of them seen just once. The sequenced material came from CD8+ T cells from PBMCs. The receptors here all came from a human donor in good health (CMV status not recorded). Some clones in this sample may be carry-over from other donors' samples.

This clonotype appeared many times. The CDR3 is CASSLTGQGGNQPQHF. The CDR3 region has the DNA TGTGCCAGCAGCCTCACCGGACAGGGCGGCAATCAGCCCCAGCATTTT. This chain joins TRBV6-1 and TRBJ1-5; 8 bases match TRBD1. The CDR3 consists of 16 residues. V gave up 6 bases and J gave up 2 bases; unmatched junction bases: 9. Germline V CDR1 and CDR2: MNHNS, SASEGT.

This clonotype has more than one count but fewer than ten. V gene TRBV24-1 combines with J gene TRBJ2-3, with TRBD2 as a possible D gene (5 bases). This CDR3 region has 15 residues. Trimming pared 4 bases from V and 0 bases from J, leaving 10 bases between. The germline V gene encodes CDR1 KGHDR and CDR2 SFDVKD. CDR3 sequence reads: CATSDPTGSTDTQYF. The DNA for the CDR3 is TGTGCCACCAGTGACCCGACGGGGAGCACAGATACGCAGTATTTT.

With regard to this clonotype: This may stem from a read error, because a much larger clone lies one nucleotide away. The CDR3 ends on some other residue instead of the conserved phenylalanine or tryptophan, so this is likely a read error. The gene calls are TRBV12-3 or TRBV12-4 and TRBJ2-1, with a tentative D call TRBD2 (6 bases). CDR3 length: 13 residues. The germline V and J ends were trimmed by 6 bases and 6 bases, with 12 bases remaining between them. This chain's CDR3 is CASSPTSSNEQFL. The CDR3 DNA is TGTGCCAGCAGCCCCACTAGCAGCAATGAGCAGTTCTTA.

This clonotype was seen a few times. The chain has TRBV9 and TRBJ2-1, with 9 bases identical to TRBD2. The V segment lost 3 bases and the J segment 5 bases; nucleotides outside the gene matches: 6. This CDR3 region has 15 residues. The germline V gene encodes CDR1 SGDLS and CDR2 YYNGEE. CDR3 DNA sequence: TGTGCCAGCAGCGAGTCCGGGACTAGCAACAATGAGCAGTTCTTC. Translation: CASSESGTSNNEQFF.

This clonotype was seen repeatedly, ten times or more. The chain is built from TRBV4-2 and TRBJ2-1; 8 bases are shared with TRBD2. The germline gives CDR1 LGHNA, CDR2 YNFKEQ. Trimming took 1 base from V and 5 from J; bases not matched to a gene: 13. The CDR3 contains 18 residues. The CDR3 region is CASSQASPGGGPDNEQFF. CDR3 nucleotide sequence: TGTGCCAGCAGCCAAGCGTCTCCTGGCGGGGGGCCCGACAATGAGCAGTTCTTC.

Points on this clonotype: This likely stems from a read error, as it lies one base from a far larger clone. The CDR3 protein is CASSYGAGVLFF. CDR3 DNA: TGTGCCAGCAGTTACGGGGCCGGGGTGCTGTTTTTT. This rearrangement joins TRBV6-6 to TRBJ2-2; D tentatively fits TRBD1 or TRBD2 (5 bases each). Germline CDR1 MNHNY, CDR2 SVGAGI (reference sequence). This CDR3 comprises 12 residues.

The CDR3 reads CASRKQGAVFSPLHF. CDR3 DNA sequence: TGTGCCAGTAGGAAACAGGGGGCAGTTTTTTCACCCCTCCACTTT. This chain links TRBV19 with TRBJ1-6; 9 positions match TRBD1. The CDR3 sequence is 15 residues long. Germline lookup yields CDR1 LNHDA and CDR2 SQIVND (reference sequence). The V gene end was trimmed by 6 bases and the J gene end by 9 bases; junction bases not matched to a gene: 9. Based on the CDR3 plus reference TRBV19 and TRBJ1-6, the full variable domain is DGGITQSPKYLFRKEGQNVTLSCEQNLNHDAMYWYRQDPGQGLRLIYYSQIVNDFQKGDIAEGYSVSREKKESFPLTVTSAQKNPTAFYLCASRKQGAVFSPLHFGNGTRLTVT.

V and J are TRBV27 and TRBJ2-6, with 7 nucleotides matching TRBD1. V lost 5 bases to trimming and J lost 3 bases; unmatched junction nucleotides: 4. Germline assignment: CDR1 MNHEY and CDR2 SMNVEV (reference sequence). The CDR3 is 15 residues long. The CDR3 DNA is TGTGCCAGCAGTACCAGGGGGATTGGGGCCAACGTCCTGACTTTC. As protein: CASSTRGIGANVLTF.

This clonotype occurred a few times. The chain has TRBV4-2 and TRBJ2-1; 8 bases line up with TRBD2. Looked up from germline, CDR1 is LGHNA and CDR2 is YNFKEQ. Losses at the gene ends were 4 bases for V and 0 bases for J; bases not matched to a gene: 8. This CDR3 has 17 residues. CDR3 in DNA: TGTGCCAGCAGCCCCACTCGGGGGGGGGTCTCCTACAATGAGCAGTTCTTC. It translates to CASSPTRGGVSYNEQFF.

There are many counts of this clonotype. The J gene is TRBJ1-4, the V gene TRBV7-9; 10 bases are a match to TRBD1. The V gene end was trimmed by 3 bases and the J gene end by 8 bases; junction bases not matched to a gene: 3. This CDR3 is 14 amino acids long. From germline, CDR1 is SEHNR and CDR2 FQNEAQ (reference sequence). This chain's CDR3 is CASSLTGGAEKLFF. The CDR3, as DNA: TGTGCCAGCAGCTTGACAGGGGGCGCGGAAAAACTGTTTTTT.

In this sample, this clonotype turned up many times. The J gene is TRBJ1-6, the V gene TRBV7-9; maybe TRBD1 (5 bases). The CDR3 consists of 15 residues. Trimming removed 5 bases from V and 7 bases from J, with 15 bases in between. The germline V gene encodes CDR1 SEHNR and CDR2 FQNEAQ (reference sequence). Here the CDR3 reads CASSRLGEGNSPLHF. DNA for the CDR3: TGTGCCAGCAGCCGTTTGGGGGAAGGCAATTCACCCCTCCACTTT.

Note on this clonotype: A read error may explain this, as a much larger clone is one base away. The chain links TRBV7-3 to TRBJ1-1; D might be TRBD1 (6 bases). Trimming took 9 bases from V and 5 from J, leaving 16 bases between them. Germline CDR1 reads SGHTA; CDR2 reads FQGTGA. The CDR3 totals 13 residues. In DNA, the CDR3 is TGTGCCAGGAGGGGGGGCGGGGAGACTGAAGCTTTCTTT. The encoded protein is CARRGGGETEAFF.

This clonotype was picked up a small number of times. This chain connects TRBV2 to TRBJ2-2; TRBD2 matches at 8 bases. Germline CDR1 reads SNHLY; CDR2 reads FYNNEI. J lost 5 bases, V lost 6 bases, and 14 bases had no gene match. The CDR3 is 17 residues long. The CDR3 bases are TGTGCCAGCAGGCGAAGCGGGAGAGGGCTGAGTACCGGGGAGCTGTTTTTT. This sequence encodes CASRRSGRGLSTGELFF.

This clonotype was detected only a few times. V usage is TRBV27 and J usage is TRBJ2-1, with D hard to call. Between the trimmed V and J ends, which lost 4 bases and 14 bases, there was a span of 12 bases. Germline V CDR1 and CDR2: MNHEY, SMNVEV (reference sequence). The CDR3 has 11 residues. The CDR3 spells CASSSSQDEFF. The CDR3, as DNA: TGTGCCAGCAGTTCCAGTCAGGACGAGTTCTTC.

This clonotype was observed at least ten times. The chain employs TRBV7-8 and TRBJ2-3, with no clear D. V was pared by 0 bases and J by 5 bases, with 6 bases between. The germline V gene encodes CDR1 SGHVS and CDR2 FQNEAQ. The CDR3 runs 13 residues. For the CDR3, the DNA is TGTGCCAGCAGCTTAGCGCGAGGAGATACGCAGTATTTT. Translated: CASSLARGDTQYF.

Only a few counts were recorded for this clonotype. The rearrangement links TRBV9 to TRBJ2-1; D not resolved. Germline lookup yields CDR1 SGDLS and CDR2 YYNGEE. The CDR3 has 11 amino acids. V was clipped by 3 bases and J by 6 bases, with 4 bases between them. The CDR3 here is CASSATNEQFF. CDR3 bases: TGTGCCAGCAGCGCTACCAATGAGCAGTTCTTC.

The V gene is TRBV7-9, the J gene TRBJ1-5, with 11 bases that match TRBD1. Germline-derived CDR1 and CDR2 are SEHNR and FQNEAQ (reference sequence). This CDR3 contains 16 residues. V shed 4 bases, J shed 1 base, and the junction held 3 bases outside the gene matches. The CDR3 protein is CASSSWDRGSNQPQHF. CDR3 in DNA: TGTGCCAGCAGCTCCTGGGACAGGGGGAGCAATCAGCCCCAGCATTTT.

This clonotype was seen repeatedly, ten times or more. The rearrangement uses TRBV27 and TRBJ2-7, with 7 bases lining up with TRBD1. Germline CDR1 MNHEY, CDR2 SMNVEV (reference sequence). The CDR3 sequence is 15 residues long. V trimming: 5 bases; J trimming: 4 bases; junction bases outside the gene matches: 11. The CDR3 spells CASSLGTQGVYEQYF. The CDR3 nucleotides are TGTGCCAGCAGTCTCGGGACCCAGGGGGTATACGAGCAGTACTTC.

The chain joins TRBV6-5 to TRBJ1-2; 9 nucleotides agree with TRBD1. CDR1 is MNHEY, CDR2 SVGAGI, per germline. J was trimmed by 5 bases and V by 7 bases; bases with no gene match: 11. This CDR3 contains 15 residues. DNA of the CDR3: TGTGCCAGCACCAACTCCCTACAGGGGGCGTATGGCTACACCTTC. This codes for CASTNSLQGAYGYTF.

The genes are TRBV19 and TRBJ1-2, with D tentatively TRBD1 (5 bases). V lost 3 bases and J 3 bases, leaving 11 bases between the germline ends. The CDR3 sequence is 14 residues long. Germline values: CDR1 LNHDA, CDR2 SQIVND (reference sequence). CDR3: CASSMGTDDYGYTF. As DNA, the CDR3 is TGTGCCAGTAGTATGGGGACCGACGACTATGGCTACACCTTC.

The gene calls are TRBV29-1 and TRBJ2-7, with TRBD1 matching over 7 bases. Germline loops: CDR1 SQVTM, CDR2 ANQGSEA. The length of the CDR3 is 13 residues. V lost 8 bases and J lost 1; bases outside the gene matches: 8. Written as DNA, the CDR3 is TGCAGCATACAGGGGTCTGGTTCCTACGAGCAGTACTTC. Its protein is CSIQGSGSYEQYF.

This chain's CDR3 is CASSSIAGLTDTQYF. Written as DNA, the CDR3 is TGTGCCAGCAGTTCAATAGCGGGACTGACAGATACGCAGTATTTT. The V call is TRBV28, the J call TRBJ2-3, with 8 bases identical to TRBD2. V shed 4 bases, J shed 3 bases, and the junction held 6 bases outside the gene matches. Germline CDR1 reads MDHEN; CDR2 reads SYDVKM. This CDR3 is 15 amino acids long.

The chain carries TRBV27 and TRBJ1-2; D unclear. The V end lost 0 bases, the J end lost 1 base, and 6 bases lay between the germline ends. The germline CDR1 and CDR2 sequences are MNHEY and SMNVEV (reference sequence). This CDR3 region has 14 residues. The CDR3 coding sequence is TGTGCCAGCAGTTTATCGGAGAATAACTATGGCTACACCTTC. This translates into CASSLSENNYGYTF.